This TCR beta chain was observed in a study of blood T cell repertoires in COVID-19. Study in general: Researchers got acute and convalescent COVID-19 samples from the United States, Italy and Spain.

The data were produced by immunoSEQ multiplex PCR, yet TCRdb's version contains in-frame clones alone and is incomplete. Here the sample spans about 200,000 clones, around 80% being singletons. The sequence came from a woman aged 70-85 years with acute or convalescent COVID-19. The sequencing sample was made of peripheral blood.

The CDR3 is CASSETGSRQPQHF. The CDR3 DNA sequence: TGTGCCAGCAGTGAGACAGGGTCACGTCAGCCCCAGCATTTT. The V and J genes are TRBV6-1 and TRBJ1-5; the match to TRBD1 covers 7 bases. The CDR3 extends over 14 amino acids. J lost 6 bases, V lost 3 bases, and 5 bases had no gene match. Per germline, CDR1 MNHNS and CDR2 SASEGT.